The table lists the clone carrying this TCR beta chain with a few counts. Antigen unknown. The data derive from a study of T cell repertoires in cytomegalovirus infection. Study-wide background: Recently identified HLA-C-restricted and well-studied HLA-B-restricted CMV epitopes were used. Through public TCR beta signatures, both CMV infection and matching HLA type were indicated.

CDR1 and CDR2 from the germline V gene are SGHDT and YYEEEE. The V and J ends lost 0 bases and 6 bases respectively, with 13 bases between them. The CDR3 is 15 residues long. TCRdb re-derived calls from the reads in MiXCR, one entry per CDR3 protein. The sample holds tens of thousands of distinct CDR3 sequences, 42% seen once. Study results and caveats: CMV-specific HLA-C-restricted TCR beta clonotypes dominated the ex vivo response.

The source material was CD8+ T cells from cultured PBMCs, sampled from culture after CMV antigen stimulation. The receptor's source is a human donor in good health (CMV status not recorded). Some clones in this sample may be carry-over from other donors' samples. The rearrangement joins TRBV5-6 to TRBJ2-1; possibly TRBD2 for D (6 bases). CDR3 sequence: CASSLVRGLVNEQFF. In DNA form, the CDR3 reads TGTGCCAGCAGCTTGGTTCGGGGACTTGTCAATGAGCAGTTCTTC.